This T cell receptor beta chain was identified in a study of T and B cells in COVID-19 patients. Study summary: Of roughly 22 active-infection patients, some 11 were critically ill with mechanical ventilation or extracorporeal membrane oxygenation. Points from the study as a whole: Patients with COVID-19 reportedly showed strongly skewed T cell receptor beta variable and joining gene usage. Symptomatic-phase blood samples from mildly ill patients and early samples from severe cases were scarce.

This clonotype was seen a few times. The antigen remains undetermined. TRB rearrangements were amplified by multiplex PCR with BIOMED2 TRB-A/B primers. TCRdb recomputed calls from the multiplex PCR reads with MiXCR, one row per CDR3 protein. Of more than 15,000 distinct CDR3 sequences in the sample, roughly 36% were seen once. Germline CDR1 KGHSH, CDR2 LQKENI. This CDR3 contains 13 residues. Trimming took off 5 bases at V and 3 bases at J, with 11 bases between the two ends. Blood genomic DNA input for TRB amplification was about 250-550 ng. The chain employs TRBV18 and TRBJ2-7; no reliable D call. The clonotype originates from a human donor with active COVID-19. Material for sequencing was blood. In nucleotides, the CDR3 is TGTGCCAGCTCAGAGGACGGCAACTACGAGCAGTACGTC. Its translation: CASSEDGNYEQYV.